Shown below are 32 T cell receptor beta chains from a single sample sequenced in a study of T cells in Graves' hyperthyroidism and ophthalmopathy. RNA transcripts provided the source from which TCR beta CDR3 regions were amplified. The HTBI primer set drove a first-round RT-PCR of the TCR CDR3. TCRdb used MiXCR to reprocess the multiplex PCR reads, holding one entry per CDR3 protein. The sample shows fewer than 700,000 distinct CDR3 sequences, 17% of them seen only once. Sequenced: blood. These receptors were obtained from a woman between 18 and 29 years old with Graves' ophthalmopathy.

On this clonotype: This could be a read error, since a much larger clone is one nucleotide away. The CDR3 bases are TGTGCCAGCAGCTTCGACGGGTTTGCCGTCCGCCCGGGACACCTAGCCAAAAACATTCAGTACTTC. It translates to CASSFDGFAVRPGHLAKNIQYF. The chain carries TRBV11-2 and TRBJ2-4, with TRBD1 as a possible D gene (6 bases). CDR3 length equals 22 residues. Germline CDR1 is SGHAT and CDR2 is FQNNGV. V was clipped by 3 bases and J by 0 bases, with 30 bases between them.

Only a few counts were recorded for this clonotype. The rearrangement links TRBV5-1 to TRBJ1-2, with 8 bases lining up with TRBD1. J gave up 6 bases and V 4 bases, and 5 bases lay outside the gene matches. This CDR3 is built from 13 residues. Germline CDR1 and CDR2: SGHRS and YFSETQ. DNA of the CDR3: TGCGCCAGCAGCCGCAGGGGGCAGGATGGCTACACCTTC. It is translated as CASSRRGQDGYTF.

This rearrangement joins TRBV4-1 to TRBJ2-1; 12 bases are shared with TRBD2. There are 17 residues in the CDR3. Unmatched junction bases numbered 8, after V lost 0 bases and J lost 8 bases. Germline V gene data show CDR1 as MGHRA and CDR2 as YSYEKL. CDR3 in DNA: TGCGCCAGCAGCCAAGATGGGCTAGCGGGAGGGCCGCATGAGCAGTTCTTC. Translation: CASSQDGLAGGPHEQFF.

In regard to this clonotype: One end of the junction fails to match germline, which may point to a read error. The gene calls are TRBV11-1 and TRBJ2-7, with D perhaps matching TRBD2 (6 bases). The germline CDR1 and CDR2 sequences are SGHAT and FQDESV (reference sequence). CDR3 length: 14 residues. The CDR3 nucleotides are TGCGCCAGCAGCCAAGCGGAGGGGTACTACGAGCAGTACTTC. Encoded protein: CASSQAEGYYEQYF.

This clonotype was recorded a few times. The V call is TRBV7-2, the J call TRBJ1-2, with a possible D match to TRBD1 (5 bases). The germline V gene has CDR1 SGHTA and CDR2 FQGNSA. The CDR3 runs 13 residues. The ends were cut back, 4 bases at V and 6 bases at J, with 12 bases in the middle. CDR3 protein: CASSSGDAHGYTF. The CDR3 DNA sequence: TGTGCCAGCAGCTCCGGGGACGCCCATGGCTACACCTTC.

The table lists this clonotype with many counts. This chain joins TRBV6-1 and TRBJ2-7, with 10 positions matching TRBD1. CDR3 length equals 17 residues. The ends lost 0 bases at V and 1 base at J; junction bases unmatched: 6. Looked up from germline, CDR1 is MNHNS and CDR2 is SASEGT. CDR3 sequence reads: CASSEAFPGQGSYEQYF. The DNA of the CDR3 is TGTGCCAGCAGTGAAGCTTTTCCGGGACAGGGGTCCTACGAGCAGTACTTC.

At least ten counts were recorded for this clonotype. The chain uses TRBV27 and TRBJ1-5; D ambiguous. Germline assignment: CDR1 MNHEY and CDR2 SMNVEV (reference sequence). V lost 5 bases and J lost 5, with 16 bases in between. This CDR3 has 15 residues. Here the CDR3 DNA reads TGTGCCAGCAGTCCATTAGGCGGGTCCGATCAGCCCCAGCATTTT. This encodes CASSPLGGSDQPQHF.

This clonotype was observed many times. This sequence joins TRBV6-1 and TRBJ2-5; 7 bases align to TRBD1. Trimming removed 3 bases from V and 4 bases from J; junction bases left unmatched: 5. Germline V gives CDR1 MNHNS, CDR2 SASEGT. The CDR3 spans 14 residues. The CDR3 spells CASSEGDSIETQYF. In DNA, the CDR3 is TGTGCCAGCAGTGAGGGGGACAGTATAGAGACCCAGTACTTC.

DNA of the CDR3: TGTGCCAGCAGATACGACCGAAGAAGGTATGGGAATTCACCCCTCCACTTT. Protein sequence: CASRYDRRRYGNSPLHF. The chain employs TRBV28 and TRBJ1-6; D not resolved. The CDR3 contains 17 residues. In germline, CDR1 is MDHEN, CDR2 SYDVKM. V lost 6 bases to trimming and J lost 7 bases, with 22 bases between them.

Remarks on this clonotype: Lacking the conserved final phenylalanine or tryptophan, this CDR3 likely reflects a read error. The rearrangement links TRBV12-3 or TRBV12-4 to TRBJ2-7; D is uncertain. The CDR3 runs 12 residues. Trimming stripped 4 bases from V and 4 bases from J, with 8 bases between. The CDR3 is CASSSEGYEQYL. The CDR3 DNA reads TGTGCCAGCAGTTCGGAAGGGTACGAGCAGTACCTC.

This clonotype was seen ten or more times. The rearrangement uses TRBV6-1 and TRBJ2-7; no definite D call. Trimming took off 4 bases at V and 0 bases at J, with 4 bases between the two ends. From germline, CDR1 is MNHNS and CDR2 SASEGT. The CDR3 runs to 12 residues. CDR3 region: CASSGNSYEQYF. Here the CDR3 DNA reads TGTGCCAGCAGTGGGAACTCCTACGAGCAGTACTTC.

This clonotype was found many times. This sequence joins TRBV7-9 and TRBJ2-7, with D tentatively TRBD1 or TRBD2 (6 bases each). Trimming shortened V by 0 bases and J by 5 bases, and 14 bases separated the two germline ends. CDR1 and CDR2 from the germline V gene are SEHNR and FQNEAQ (reference sequence). This CDR3 has 15 residues. This CDR3 is CASSLAGGSSHEQYF. CDR3 nucleotide sequence: TGTGCCAGCAGCTTAGCCGGGGGCTCCTCTCACGAGCAGTACTTC.

In its sample, this clonotype was seen many times. The rearrangement links TRBV6-2 or TRBV6-3 to TRBJ2-2, with a tentative D call TRBD2 (7 bases). V was pared by 7 bases and J by 4 bases, with 16 bases between. The CDR3 has 15 amino acids. Germline V lookup: CDR1 MNHEY, CDR2 SVGEGT. The CDR3 nucleotides read TGTGCCAGCACCGATGGGGGGGGCAGCACCGGGGAGCTGTTTTTT. It codes for CASTDGGGSTGELFF.

A few counts support this clonotype. The chain links TRBV29-1 to TRBJ2-7, with a tentative D call TRBD1 (5 bases). This CDR3 region has 13 residues. Germline V gives CDR1 SQVTM, CDR2 ANQGSEA. V gave up 3 bases and J gave up 3 bases, with 12 bases separating them. The CDR3 loop reads CSVDFGQGYEQYF. The CDR3 coding sequence is TGCAGCGTTGATTTCGGTCAGGGCTACGAGCAGTACTTC.

This chain links TRBV5-1 with TRBJ2-5, with 8 bases that match TRBD2. Germline V gene sequence: CDR1 SGHRS, CDR2 YFSETQ. This CDR3 has 15 amino acids. With V trimmed by 0 bases and J by 1 base, 2 bases remained unmatched. The CDR3 reads CASSLAGLGQETQYF. In DNA form, the CDR3 reads TGCGCCAGCAGCTTGGCGGGACTAGGCCAAGAGACCCAGTACTTC.

This clonotype was observed at least ten times. The gene calls are TRBV12-3 or TRBV12-4 and TRBJ1-2; D call uncertain. The V end was cut by 3 bases, the J end by 5 bases, with 10 bases between. CDR3 length: 13 amino acids. Here the CDR3 DNA reads TGTGCCAGCAGTTTTACGACGGGGTATGGCTACACCTTC. Amino acid sequence: CASSFTTGYGYTF.

The chain has TRBV4-3 and TRBJ1-3, with D possibly TRBD1 on 6 matching bases. CDR1 is LGHNA and CDR2 is YSLEER in the germline V gene. This CDR3 region has 16 residues. V lost 1 base and J 0 bases, leaving 10 bases between the germline ends. CDR3 residues: CASSQGGQLSGNTIYF. CDR3 nucleotide sequence: TGCGCCAGCAGCCAAGGTGGACAGCTCTCTGGAAACACCATATATTTT.

This clonotype was picked up a small number of times. The chain combines TRBV28 with TRBJ2-1; TRBD2 matches at 7 bases. The germline V gene encodes CDR1 MDHEN and CDR2 SYDVKM. CDR3 length: 15 amino acids. The ends lost 2 bases at V and 4 bases at J; junction bases unmatched: 5. The CDR3 protein is CASSLGGSLYNEQFF. Written as DNA, the CDR3 is TGTGCCAGCAGTTTAGGCGGGAGTCTGTACAATGAGCAGTTCTTC. Full variable domain (missing parts from reference TRBV28 and TRBJ2-1): DVKVTQSSRYLVKRTGEKVFLECVQDMDHENMFWYRQDPGLGLRLIYFSYDVKMKEKGDIPEGYSVSREKKERFSLILESASTNQTSMYLCASSLGGSLYNEQFFGPGTRLTVL.

This chain links TRBV25-1 with TRBJ2-1; possibly TRBD2 for D (5 bases). Looked up from germline, CDR1 is MGHDK and CDR2 is SYGVNS. The length of the CDR3 is 16 residues. V lost 2 bases to trimming and J lost 9 bases, with 20 bases between them. CDR3 sequence (DNA): TGTGCCAGCAGTGAAATAAAGGGAGTCGGCATAGTTGAGCAGTTCTTC. It is translated as CASSEIKGVGIVEQFF.

This clonotype was detected only a few times. The chain has TRBV9 and TRBJ1-2, with D uncertain. V lost 1 base and J lost 4, with 14 bases in between. CDR1 is SGDLS and CDR2 is YYNGEE in the germline V gene. The CDR3 extends over 15 amino acids. This CDR3 reads CASSVPPPQIYGYTF. The CDR3, as DNA: TGTGCCAGCAGCGTACCGCCCCCACAAATCTATGGCTACACCTTC.

This clonotype was counted between two and nine times. This chain links TRBV20-1 with TRBJ2-7; D might be TRBD2 (5 bases). Germline V gene sequence: CDR1 DFQATT, CDR2 SNEGSKA (reference sequence). V lost 0 bases, J lost 4 bases, and 13 bases lay in between. There are 14 residues in the CDR3. CDR3 sequence (DNA): TGCAGTGCTAGAGATCCGGACTCAGATTACGAGCAGTACTTC. This gives the protein CSARDPDSDYEQYF.

This clonotype was counted at least ten times. The gene calls are TRBV5-5 and TRBJ2-3, with TRBD2 matching 8 bases. J lost 5 bases, V lost 7 bases, and 6 bases had no gene match. The CDR3 is made up of 13 amino acids. Germline V gives CDR1 SGHKS, CDR2 YYEKEE (reference sequence). For the CDR3, the DNA is TGTGCCAGCTCCGGGGCGGGGGGAGATACGCAGTATTTT. It yields the protein CASSGAGGDTQYF.

This clonotype occurred many times. The rearrangement uses TRBV6-1 and TRBJ2-4, with TRBD1 matching over 9 bases. After removal of 3 bases from V and 7 bases from J, the junction contained 7 bases not matched to a gene. The CDR3 loop spans 15 amino acids. CDR1 MNHNS and CDR2 SASEGT come from the germline V gene. In nucleotides, the CDR3 is TGTGCCAGCAGTGAGCAACCGGGACAGGGTAACATTCAGTACTTC. It codes for CASSEQPGQGNIQYF.

This clonotype was seen repeatedly, ten times or more. The chain links TRBV28 to TRBJ2-7; a weak D match, TRBD1 (6 bases). V gave up 2 bases and J gave up 1 base, with 15 bases separating them. The CDR3 is 16 amino acids. Germline assignment: CDR1 MDHEN and CDR2 SYDVKM. The CDR3 bases are TGTGCCAGCAGTTTAGTGGTTTGGGGGCCGTCCTACGAGCAGTACTTC. This encodes CASSLVVWGPSYEQYF. Using reference TRBV28 and TRBJ2-7 for the parts outside the CDR3, the full variable domain is DVKVTQSSRYLVKRTGEKVFLECVQDMDHENMFWYRQDPGLGLRLIYFSYDVKMKEKGDIPEGYSVSREKKERFSLILESASTNQTSMYLCASSLVVWGPSYEQYFGPGTRLTVT.

This clonotype was found many times. The chain couples TRBV7-3 to TRBJ1-1; D perhaps matches TRBD1 (5 bases). V was shortened by 5 bases and J by 2 bases, with 15 bases between the two germline ends. Germline CDR1 SGHTA, CDR2 FQGTGA. This CDR3 spans 15 amino acids. DNA of the CDR3: TGTGCCAGCAGCCCCCTCCCCGACAGCAACACTGAAGCTTTCTTT. Translated: CASSPLPDSNTEAFF.

A word on this clonotype: This CDR3 fails to terminate in the conserved phenylalanine or tryptophan, so it likely reflects a read error. J is TRBJ1-2 and V is TRBV11-2; no clear D. In germline, CDR1 is SGHAT, CDR2 FQNNGV. V lost 5 bases and J 2 bases, leaving 21 bases between the germline ends. The CDR3 is made up of 17 amino acids. CDR3 nucleotides: TGTGCCAGCAGCACATATCCCCTCAGGAATCCCAACTATGGCTACACCGTC. Residues: CASSTYPLRNPNYGYTV.

This clonotype appeared many times. This sequence joins TRBV20-1 and TRBJ2-7, with D possibly matching TRBD2 (6 bases). CDR1 is DFQATT and CDR2 is SNEGSKA in the germline V gene (reference sequence). CDR3 length: 13 residues. V was shortened by 5 bases and J by 1 base, with 12 bases between the two germline ends. CDR3 amino acids: CSALRRESYEQYF. The CDR3 DNA reads TGCAGTGCTTTGAGGAGGGAATCCTACGAGCAGTACTTC.

This clonotype was seen repeatedly, ten times or more. This chain connects TRBV30 to TRBJ1-2, with 7 bases aligning to TRBD1. Trimming cost V 4 bases and J 8 bases; bases outside gene matches: 4. The CDR3 consists of 11 residues. Per germline, CDR1 GTSNPN and CDR2 SVGIG (reference sequence). The CDR3 DNA is TGTGCCTGGAATGAGGGACAGGGCTACACCTTC. The encoded protein is CAWNEGQGYTF. Complete variable domain (other parts from reference TRBV30 and TRBJ1-2): SQTIHQWPATLVQPVGSPLSLECTVEGTSNPNLYWYRQAAGRGLQLLFYSVGIGQISSEVPQNLSASRPQDRQFILSSKKLLLSDSGFYLCAWNEGQGYTFGSGTRLTVV.

This chain links TRBV25-1 with TRBJ2-5, with a tentative D call TRBD2 (5 bases). Looked up from germline, CDR1 is MGHDK and CDR2 is SYGVNS. V lost 4 bases, J lost 0 bases, and 18 bases lay in between. The CDR3 is 17 residues long. As DNA, the CDR3 is TGTGCCAGCAGTGTTCACCGGGATCCGACCAACCAAGAGACCCAGTACTTC. Translation gives CASSVHRDPTNQETQYF.

This clonotype came up a few times. The chain is built from TRBV20-1 and TRBJ1-3, with 9 positions matching TRBD1. The CDR3 covers 19 residues. Germline lookup yields CDR1 DFQATT and CDR2 SNEGSKA (reference sequence). The J segment lost 4 bases and the V segment lost 0 bases, leaving 16 bases of the junction unmatched. The chain's CDR3 is CSARDLLDRGMGSGNTIYF. The CDR3 region has the DNA TGCAGTGCTAGAGATCTTCTGGACAGGGGAATGGGTTCGGGAAACACCATATATTTT.

The chain uses TRBV28 and TRBJ1-4; D may be TRBD1 (6 bases). Germline CDR1 MDHEN, CDR2 SYDVKM. This CDR3 comprises 17 residues. V lost 3 bases to trimming and J lost 0 bases, with 14 bases between them. CDR3 bases: TGTGCCAGCAGTTTGTGGGTCAGGGGCGCAACTAATGAAAAACTGTTTTTT. Encoded protein: CASSLWVRGATNEKLFF. Looking up the rest from reference TRBV28 and TRBJ1-4 gives the full variable domain: DVKVTQSSRYLVKRTGEKVFLECVQDMDHENMFWYRQDPGLGLRLIYFSYDVKMKEKGDIPEGYSVSREKKERFSLILESASTNQTSMYLCASSLWVRGATNEKLFFGSGTQLSVL.

The rearrangement links TRBV20-1 to TRBJ2-1; D remains unclear. This CDR3 is built from 14 residues. Per germline, CDR1 DFQATT and CDR2 SNEGSKA (reference sequence). With 3 bases removed from V and 3 bases from J, the gap between germline ends came to 12 bases. The chain's CDR3 is CSASGGSFYNEQFF. CDR3 DNA sequence: TGCAGTGCTAGTGGTGGGTCCTTCTACAATGAGCAGTTCTTC.